These T cell receptor beta chains were read from a single sample in a study of tissue T cells after allogeneic stem cell transplantation. Profiling relied on immunoSEQ multiplex PCR, and the TCRdb table lists in-frame clones only, not all of them. The repertoire includes about 42,000 clones, 80% to 95% of them detected once, and 3.8% sits in the top ten. The input for sequencing was blood, taken before transplantation. The source of these receptors is a woman aged 35 to 75 who later had graft-versus-host disease after an allogeneic stem cell transplant. CDR3s include the opening cysteine and the closing phenylalanine or tryptophan. Some rows mark clone size as missing; the rest say once, few, many or name a class of expanded clone.

size: few
J: TRBJ2-5
V: TRBV10-1
CDR3: CASSESSGGTETQYF

size: once
J: TRBJ2-3
V: TRBV6-6
CDR3: CASSQITDTQYF

size: -
J: TRBJ2-2
V: TRBV29-1
CDR3: CSVDTGELFF

size: once
J: TRBJ2-7
V: TRBV5-6
CDR3: CASRRDISYEQYF

size: -
J: TRBJ2-6
V: TRBV5-1
CDR3: CASSFGDSGANVLTF

size: -
J: TRBJ2-3
V: TRBV30
CDR3: CAWSGGAAGPDTQYF

size: -
J: TRBJ1-1
V: TRBV18
CDR3: CASSPPTGGNTEAFF

size: -
J: TRBJ2-7
V: TRBV12-1
CDR3: CASSFTMDREKNEQYF

size: -
J: TRBJ2-1
V: TRBV7-9
CDR3: CASSLGVRLYNEQFF

size: -
J: TRBJ1-1
V: TRBV12-3/TRBV12-4
CDR3: CASSPGEGAFF

size: -
J: TRBJ1-2
V: TRBV11-2
CDR3: CASSGDSLFYGYTF

size: -
J: TRBJ2-3
V: TRBV11-1
CDR3: CASSHAGRTDTQYF

size: -
J: TRBJ2-5
V: TRBV15
CDR3: CATSMAGTPQETQYF

size: -
J: TRBJ2-6
V: TRBV4-2
CDR3: CASSQEGATGANVLTF

size: -
J: TRBJ1-1
V: TRBV6-6
CDR3: CASSDRVVNTEAFF

size: -
J: TRBJ2-1
V: TRBV9
CDR3: CASSVDGMRLNEQFF

size: -
J: TRBJ2-3
V: TRBV27
CDR3: CASSFPTGTSGNTDTQYF

size: -
J: TRBJ2-6
V: TRBV27
CDR3: CASSMPGWSGANVLTF

size: -
J: TRBJ1-1
V: TRBV13
CDR3: CASSPTRVSTEAFF

size: -
J: TRBJ2-2
V: TRBV9
CDR3: CASSVAPENTGELFF

size: -
J: TRBJ1-4
V: TRBV28
CDR3: CASALATNEKLFF

size: -
J: TRBJ1-1
V: TRBV5-1
CDR3: CASSLVMNTEAFF

size: -
J: TRBJ2-7
V: TRBV5-1
CDR3: CASSYGTSGTYEQYF

size: -
J: TRBJ1-2
V: TRBV7-2
CDR3: CASSLGQGATGYTF

size: -
J: TRBJ2-6
V: TRBV2
CDR3: CASSRQGFGANVLTF

size: -
J: TRBJ2-5
V: TRBV4-2
CDR3: CASSQDWRAQETQYF

size: few
J: TRBJ2-7
V: TRBV6-5
CDR3: CASRGTGTIYEQYF

size: -
J: TRBJ1-1
V: TRBV7-9
CDR3: CAGLGEMNTEAFF

size: -
J: TRBJ1-4
V: TRBV5-1
CDR3: CASSNDRAGEKLFF

size: -
J: TRBJ2-1
V: TRBV18
CDR3: CASSPTSGYNEQFF

size: -
J: TRBJ2-1
V: TRBV10-1
CDR3: CASRPGLAGINEQFF

size: -
J: TRBJ2-7
V: TRBV5-1
CDR3: CASSRNAGRDVYEQYF

size: -
J: TRBJ2-7
V: TRBV28
CDR3: CASSLRTSGGSYEQYF

size: -
J: TRBJ1-1
V: TRBV7-9
CDR3: CASSPGTAQNTEAFF

size: once
J: TRBJ1-1
V: TRBV7-9
CDR3: CASSQSTGAATEAFF

size: -
J: TRBJ2-2
V: TRBV28
CDR3: CASSIQGMTGELFF

size: -
J: TRBJ1-5
V: TRBV7-2
CDR3: CASSLGGIGTQPQHF

size: -
J: TRBJ1-1
V: TRBV6-5
CDR3: CASSYGAGTEAFF

size: -
J: TRBJ2-1
V: TRBV11-2
CDR3: CASSAAGRTLNEQFF

size: -
J: TRBJ2-5
V: TRBV4-2
CDR3: CASSQDIQGETQYF

size: -
J: TRBJ1-1
V: TRBV4-3
CDR3: CASSQDYARVSEAFF

size: once
J: TRBJ2-7
V: TRBV5-4
CDR3: CASSWGTEQYF

size: -
J: TRBJ1-1
V: TRBV2
CDR3: CASNIRGNTEAFF

size: -
J: TRBJ2-7
V: TRBV19
CDR3: CASRSGYEQYF

size: -
J: TRBJ2-7
V: TRBV7-2
CDR3: CASSSLGVKPYGQYF

size: -
J: TRBJ1-2
V: TRBV19
CDR3: CASSIVGANYGYTF

size: -
J: TRBJ2-5
V: TRBV18
CDR3: CASSPLADQETQYF